The 2 T cell receptor beta chains given below trace back to one sample, sequenced in a study of shared clonotypes between healthy human individuals. Assay used: immunoSEQ multiplex PCR; TCRdb lists only in-frame clones, some missing. The sample contains more than 2 million clones, around 93% of which appear only once. It was CD45RO-negative cells, positively selected for CCR7, that made up naive CD8 cells, with terminally differentiated effector memory CD45RA+ cells excluded. Specimen: naive CD8+ T cells from PBMCs. Source of these receptors: a man between 18 and 29 years old in good health. Some clones in this sample may be carry-over from other donors' samples.

The V call is TRBV11-2, the J call TRBJ2-7, with a tentative D call TRBD1 (6 bases). CDR1 is SGHAT and CDR2 is FQNNGV in the germline V gene. V lost 5 bases to trimming and J lost 3 bases, with 14 bases between them. The CDR3 contains 14 residues. This CDR3 is CASSRTGIYYEQYF. In nucleotides, the CDR3 is TGTGCCAGCAGCCGCACAGGGATTTACTACGAGCAGTACTTC. Full variable domain (outside the CDR3, taken from reference TRBV11-2 and TRBJ2-7): EAGVAQSPRYKIIEKRQSVAFWCNPISGHATLYWYQQILGQGPKLLIQFQNNGVVDDSQLPKDRFSAERLKGVDSTLKIQPAKLEDSAVYLCASSRTGIYYEQYFGPGTRLTVT.

V and J are TRBV15 and TRBJ2-7; 9 bases line up with TRBD2. Trimming at V came to 9 bases and at J to 9 bases, leaving 21 bases not matched to a gene. CDR3 size: 16 residues. Germline V CDR1 and CDR2: LNHNV, YYDKDF (reference sequence). CDR3 nucleotide sequence: TGTGCCACAAGCCTGACCCGCGGGGCTAGCGGGACAGTGCAGTACTTC. It yields the protein CATSLTRGASGTVQYF.